This note documents a single T cell receptor (beta chain) sequence. Only in-frame clones appear in the TCRdb table, and some are missing; sequencing was by immunoSEQ multiplex PCR. The table has 60,000 to 70,000 clones, approximately 93% seen once. The V end was cut by 5 bases, the J end by 10 bases, with 15 bases between. The V gene's germline CDR1 is SGHTA and CDR2 FQGTGA. This CDR3 contains 13 residues. These data are taken from a study of T cell changes during pregnancy in multiple sclerosis. The source is a female donor with multiple sclerosis, enrolled in a pregnancy study. Sample: peripheral blood, taken in the second trimester of pregnancy. This sequence joins TRBV7-3 and TRBJ2-1, with D unresolved. The CDR3 here is CASSRSTEGEQFF. Written as DNA, the CDR3 is TGTGCCAGCAGCCGATCTACAGAAGGCGAGCAGTTCTTC.